This TCR beta chain was observed in a study of blood T cell repertoires in COVID-19. Study details: From the United States, Italy and Spain came samples of acute and convalescent COVID-19.

This clone has just a few counts. In the original processing: Amplification from reference gene primers served as the basis for estimated nucleated cell counts. The repertoire was sequenced with immunoSEQ multiplex PCR; TCRdb's copy has only in-frame clones and lacks some. The V and J calls and clone size come from that table; D and trimming were worked out from the DNA. This table holds some 97,000 clones, over 75% found once. This TCR derives from a man aged 25-45 years in a cohort sampled during active COVID-19. What was sequenced was peripheral blood.

The CDR3, as DNA: TGTGCCAGCGGGTGGGGCCCTCTGGTGTATTTT. Encoded protein: CASGWGPLVYF. This chain uses TRBV12-3 or TRBV12-4 with TRBJ2-3; TRBD1 is a possible D gene (5 bases). The V and J ends lost 8 bases and 14 bases respectively, with 17 bases between them. The CDR3 extends over 11 amino acids.